Listed below are T cell receptor beta chains from one sample, sequenced in a study of vaccination effects on CD4 cells after COVID-19. Their antigens are not known. The method was immunoSEQ multiplex PCR; TCRdb's version includes in-frame clones alone and lacks a portion of them. Among 40,000 to 50,000 clones listed, 60% to 75% were seen once. Source: CD4+ T cells from PBMCs cultured with a peptide pool, taken before COVID-19 vaccination. All receptors derive from a human donor who had a prior SARS-CoV-2 infection. Both conserved end residues are part of each CDR3. The D gene is left open where the match is weak. A row's size may be missing; if present it is once, few, many or a size class.

CDR3aa: CAISGGVAGGYEQYF; CDR3nt: TGTGCCATCAGTGGAGGGGTAGCGGGAGGCTACGAGCAGTACTTC; abundance: NA; j_gene: TRBJ2-7; v_gene: TRBV10-3; d_gene: TRBD2
CDR3aa: CSVEYRGDGYTF; CDR3nt: TGCAGCGTTGAATATCGTGGGGATGGCTACACCTTC; abundance: NA; j_gene: TRBJ1-2; v_gene: TRBV29-1; d_gene: NA
CDR3aa: CASSYPLDRVTEAFF; CDR3nt: TGTGCCAGCAGTTACCCGTTGGACAGGGTGACCGAAGCTTTCTTT; abundance: NA; j_gene: TRBJ1-1; v_gene: TRBV6-5; d_gene: TRBD1
CDR3aa: CAWSVLPTLNTEAFF; CDR3nt: TGTGCCTGGAGTGTACTCCCGACATTGAACACTGAAGCTTTCTTT; abundance: NA; j_gene: TRBJ1-1; v_gene: TRBV30; d_gene: NA
CDR3aa: CASSVGTGFLAKNIQYF; CDR3nt: TGTGCCAGCAGTGTTGGGACAGGCTTTCTAGCCAAAAACATTCAGTACTTC; abundance: NA; j_gene: TRBJ2-4; v_gene: TRBV2; d_gene: TRBD1
CDR3aa: CSVDVGLAVNPGETQYF; CDR3nt: TGCAGCGTTGACGTGGGACTAGCGGTAAACCCAGGGGAGACCCAGTACTTC; abundance: NA; j_gene: TRBJ2-5; v_gene: TRBV29-1; d_gene: TRBD2
CDR3aa: CASSLTSGLSYEQYF; CDR3nt: TGTGCCAGCAGCTTAACTAGCGGTCTATCCTACGAGCAGTACTTC; abundance: once; j_gene: TRBJ2-7; v_gene: TRBV7-3; d_gene: NA
CDR3aa: CASSFQQGYTEAFF; CDR3nt: TGTGCCAGCAGCTTTCAACAGGGTTACACTGAAGCTTTCTTT; abundance: NA; j_gene: TRBJ1-1; v_gene: TRBV7-2; d_gene: NA
CDR3aa: CASSRDDGGGNYNEQFF; CDR3nt: TGTGCCAGCAGCCGGGACGATGGCGGGGGAAACTACAATGAGCAGTTCTTC; abundance: NA; j_gene: TRBJ2-1; v_gene: TRBV5-5; d_gene: TRBD2
CDR3aa: CASSLVSVEKLFF; CDR3nt: TGTGCCAGCAGCTTGGTGTCGGTTGAAAAACTGTTTTTT; abundance: NA; j_gene: TRBJ1-4; v_gene: TRBV5-5; d_gene: NA
CDR3aa: CAWSVGGRETEAFF; CDR3nt: TGTGCCTGGAGTGTAGGGGGGCGTGAGACTGAAGCTTTCTTT; abundance: NA; j_gene: TRBJ1-1; v_gene: TRBV30; d_gene: NA
CDR3aa: CASRGQGAFTEAFF; CDR3nt: TGTGCCAGCAGGGGACAGGGGGCTTTTACTGAAGCTTTCTTT; abundance: once; j_gene: TRBJ1-1; v_gene: TRBV27; d_gene: TRBD1
CDR3aa: CASSYFRSGAYNEQFF; CDR3nt: TGTGCCAGCAGTTACTTTCGTAGCGGCGCCTACAATGAGCAGTTCTTC; abundance: NA; j_gene: TRBJ2-1; v_gene: TRBV27; d_gene: NA
CDR3aa: CASEQGARGELFF; CDR3nt: TGTGCCAGCGAACAGGGGGCGCGTGGGGAGCTGTTTTTT; abundance: NA; j_gene: TRBJ2-2; v_gene: TRBV2; d_gene: TRBD1
CDR3aa: CASSKKGQGSYNEQFF; CDR3nt: TGTGCCAGCAGCAAAAAGGGACAGGGCTCCTACAATGAGCAGTTCTTC; abundance: NA; j_gene: TRBJ2-1; v_gene: TRBV11-3; d_gene: TRBD1
CDR3aa: CASRKSGGLFF; CDR3nt: TGTGCCAGCAGGAAAAGCGGGGGACTGTTCTTC; abundance: NA; j_gene: TRBJ2-1; v_gene: TRBV27; d_gene: TRBD2
CDR3aa: CASSYGQSETQYF; CDR3nt: TGTGCCAGCAGCTACGGACAATCGGAGACCCAGTACTTC; abundance: few; j_gene: TRBJ2-5; v_gene: TRBV7-3; d_gene: NA
CDR3aa: CASSSTIWGYEQYF; CDR3nt: TGTGCCAGCAGCTCCACCATCTGGGGCTACGAGCAGTACTTC; abundance: NA; j_gene: TRBJ2-7; v_gene: TRBV7-2; d_gene: NA
CDR3aa: CASSEGVAGGTDTQYF; CDR3nt: TGTGCTAGCAGCGAGGGGGTAGCGGGGGGCACAGATACGCAGTATTTT; abundance: NA; j_gene: TRBJ2-3; v_gene: TRBV7-7; d_gene: TRBD2
CDR3aa: CASSESGGFSGYTF; CDR3nt: TGTGCCAGCAGTGAATCAGGGGGCTTTAGTGGCTACACCTTC; abundance: NA; j_gene: TRBJ1-2; v_gene: TRBV2; d_gene: TRBD1
CDR3aa: CASSVVTVASDYGYTF; CDR3nt: TGTGCCAGCAGCGTAGTGACCGTGGCAAGTGACTATGGCTACACCTTC; abundance: NA; j_gene: TRBJ1-2; v_gene: TRBV9; d_gene: NA
CDR3aa: CATSVGARMISYEQYF; CDR3nt: TGTGCCACCAGTGTTGGTGCCAGGATGATTTCCTACGAGCAGTACTTC; abundance: NA; j_gene: TRBJ2-7; v_gene: TRBV15; d_gene: NA
CDR3aa: CASSLALGADSPLHF; CDR3nt: TGTGCCAGCAGCTTAGCGCTGGGGGCGGATTCACCCCTCCACTTT; abundance: NA; j_gene: TRBJ1-6; v_gene: TRBV7-2; d_gene: NA
CDR3aa: CASNLGRGSNYGYTF; CDR3nt: TGTGCCAGCAACCTAGGTCGTGGCAGTAACTATGGCTACACCTTC; abundance: few; j_gene: TRBJ1-2; v_gene: TRBV7-2; d_gene: NA
CDR3aa: CSASIVGWQPQHF; CDR3nt: TGCAGTGCTAGTATAGTGGGGTGGCAGCCCCAGCATTTT; abundance: NA; j_gene: TRBJ1-5; v_gene: TRBV20-1; d_gene: NA
CDR3aa: CASSYLGGRTNSEAFF; CDR3nt: TGTGCCAGCAGCTACCTGGGTGGTAGGACCAACTCTGAAGCTTTCTTT; abundance: few; j_gene: TRBJ1-1; v_gene: TRBV7-9; d_gene: NA
CDR3aa: CASSFTGTRNYNEQFF; CDR3nt: TGTGCCAGCAGCTTTACCGGGACAAGAAACTACAATGAGCAGTTCTTC; abundance: once; j_gene: TRBJ2-1; v_gene: TRBV11-3; d_gene: NA
CDR3aa: CASSLRGHEKLFF; CDR3nt: TGTGCCAGCAGCTTAAGGGGACATGAAAAACTGTTTTTT; abundance: NA; j_gene: TRBJ1-4; v_gene: TRBV11-3; d_gene: NA
CDR3aa: CASKHQGATNQPQHF; CDR3nt: TGTGCCAGCAAACATCAGGGGGCAACCAATCAGCCCCAGCATTTT; abundance: NA; j_gene: TRBJ1-5; v_gene: TRBV5-8; d_gene: TRBD1
CDR3aa: CSARTYNEQFF; CDR3nt: TGCAGTGCTAGAACTTACAATGAGCAGTTCTTC; abundance: NA; j_gene: TRBJ2-1; v_gene: TRBV20-1; d_gene: NA
CDR3aa: CASSEKGQNTEAFF; CDR3nt: TGTGCCAGCAGTGAAAAGGGACAGAACACTGAAGCTTTCTTT; abundance: few; j_gene: TRBJ1-1; v_gene: TRBV2; d_gene: NA
CDR3aa: CASSLGPSTDTQYF; CDR3nt: TGTGCCAGCAGCCTCGGCCCTAGCACAGATACGCAGTATTTT; abundance: NA; j_gene: TRBJ2-3; v_gene: TRBV7-2; d_gene: NA
CDR3aa: CASTVDTDTQYF; CDR3nt: TGTGCCAGCACCGTAGACACAGATACGCAGTATTTT; abundance: NA; j_gene: TRBJ2-3; v_gene: TRBV7-2; d_gene: NA
CDR3aa: CASSPGLQETQYF; CDR3nt: TGTGCCAGCAGCCCAGGACTACAAGAGACCCAGTACTTC; abundance: NA; j_gene: TRBJ2-5; v_gene: TRBV11-1; d_gene: NA
CDR3aa: CASSLSQNNEQFF; CDR3nt: TGTGCTAGCAGCTTATCTCAAAACAATGAGCAGTTCTTC; abundance: NA; j_gene: TRBJ2-1; v_gene: TRBV7-7; d_gene: NA
CDR3aa: CASSHRQGHTEAFF; CDR3nt: TGCGCCAGCAGCCACCGACAGGGGCACACTGAAGCTTTCTTT; abundance: many; j_gene: TRBJ1-1; v_gene: TRBV4-1; d_gene: TRBD1
CDR3aa: CASSSRTQNYGYTF; CDR3nt: TGCGCCAGCAGCTCCCGGACACAGAACTATGGCTACACCTTC; abundance: few; j_gene: TRBJ1-2; v_gene: TRBV5-1; d_gene: NA
CDR3aa: CASSFRGTDTQYF; CDR3nt: TGTGCCAGCAGTTTTCGGGGCACAGATACGCAGTATTTT; abundance: many; j_gene: TRBJ2-3; v_gene: TRBV27; d_gene: NA